These 12 T cell receptor beta chains share one sample of origin, sequenced in a study of T-cell reconstitution after alpha-beta-depleted transplantation in children. Preparing the TCRbeta library involved the use of unique molecular identifiers. TCRdb passed the PCR reads through MiXCR, listing each CDR3 protein once. The table shows about 110,000 distinct CDR3 sequences, with 5.5% to 7% occurring only once. The sample was PBMCs, mostly from graft donor cells, taken 360 days after TCRalphabeta/CD19-depleted stem cell transplant. The source is a male patient between 2 and 10 years old who had a stem cell transplant for acute lymphoblastic leukemia, so the T cells may come from the graft donor.

This clonotype was found many times. The chain combines TRBV7-8 with TRBJ2-7; D not certain. The CDR3 has 13 amino acids. Trimming removed 5 bases at V and 3 bases at J, with 11 bases between. Germline V lookup: CDR1 SGHVS, CDR2 FQNEAQ. The CDR3 coding sequence is TGTGCCAGCAGCACAACAGTTAACTACGAGCAGTACTTC. Its translation is CASSTTVNYEQYF.

This clonotype was found many times. This rearrangement joins TRBV7-3 to TRBJ1-1; D possibly corresponds to TRBD1 (6 bases). Trimming removed 6 bases at V and 8 bases at J, with 10 bases between. Germline CDR1 SGHTA, CDR2 FQGTGA. The CDR3 is 11 amino acids. CDR3: CASRSGTEAFF. The CDR3 nucleotides read TGTGCCAGCAGATCCGGGACAGAAGCTTTCTTT.

This clonotype occurred a few times. V and J are TRBV7-9 and TRBJ2-5; 10 bases fit TRBD1. The V segment lost 6 bases and the J segment 5 bases; nucleotides outside the gene matches: 6. CDR1 and CDR2 from the germline V gene are SEHNR and FQNEAQ (reference sequence). The CDR3 extends over 14 amino acids. DNA for the CDR3: TGTGCCAGCAGTTCGACAGGGGGCCGGGAGACCCAGTACTTC. It translates to CASSSTGGRETQYF.

This clonotype showed up just a few times. This rearrangement joins TRBV6-5 to TRBJ2-2; a possible D gene is TRBD2 (6 bases). The CDR3 consists of 18 residues. V was clipped by 2 bases and J by 3 bases, with 19 bases between them. The germline gives CDR1 MNHEY, CDR2 SVGAGI. CDR3 DNA: TGTGCCAGCAGTTACGAGGGCTCTTGGAGGGAAGACACCGGGGAGCTGTTTTTT. Protein sequence: CASSYEGSWREDTGELFF.

Ten or more counts support this clonotype. CDR3 bases: TGTGCCAGCAACCCAGGGGGATACAATGAGCAGTTCTTC. It yields the protein CASNPGGYNEQFF. The chain joins TRBV7-9 to TRBJ2-1; 7 bases fit TRBD1. This CDR3 has 13 residues. The germline CDR1 and CDR2 sequences are SEHNR and FQNEAQ (reference sequence). V was clipped by 7 bases and J by 4 bases; unmatched bases: 4.

The chain couples TRBV28 to TRBJ2-7; 7 nucleotides align to TRBD1. The CDR3 contains 15 residues. The germline V gene has CDR1 MDHEN and CDR2 SYDVKM. V gave up 5 bases and J gave up 5 bases; unmatched junction bases: 12. This CDR3 is CASSLMETGSNEQYF. Here the CDR3 DNA reads TGTGCCAGCAGTCTAATGGAGACAGGGTCTAACGAGCAGTACTTC.

The gene calls are TRBV4-1 and TRBJ1-1; D is uncertain. The germline V gene encodes CDR1 MGHRA and CDR2 YSYEKL. Trimming cost V 2 bases and J 2 bases, with 6 bases left between them. This CDR3 contains 13 residues. CDR3 in amino acids: CASSQSGNTEAFF. CDR3 DNA sequence: TGCGCCAGCAGCCAATCGGGTAACACTGAAGCTTTCTTT.

The table lists this clonotype with a few counts. V usage is TRBV7-9 and J usage is TRBJ1-1; D gene uncertain. The CDR3 sequence is 14 residues long. V was trimmed by 2 bases and J by 4 bases, leaving 11 bases between them. CDR1 SEHNR and CDR2 FQNEAQ come from the germline V gene (reference sequence). The CDR3 sequence is CASSLPGIGTEAFF. CDR3 DNA: TGTGCCAGCAGCTTACCCGGGATCGGCACTGAAGCTTTCTTT.

This clonotype has more than one count but fewer than ten. The chain has TRBV24-1 and TRBJ2-7; D is unclear. The length of the CDR3 is 18 residues. Trimming removed 9 bases at V and 3 bases at J, with 29 bases between. In germline, CDR1 is KGHDR, CDR2 SFDVKD. The CDR3 here is CATSRPDTPKSRHYEQYF. In DNA form, the CDR3 reads TGTGCCACCTCCCGTCCCGACACGCCTAAGTCACGACACTACGAGCAGTACTTC.

There are many counts of this clonotype. The genes are TRBV20-1 and TRBJ1-4; D is unresolved. CDR3 length equals 15 residues. Trimming left V 0 bases short and J 4 bases short, with 12 bases between. CDR1 DFQATT and CDR2 SNEGSKA come from the germline V gene (reference sequence). CDR3 amino acids: CSARELGRSNEKLFF. The CDR3 DNA reads TGCAGTGCTAGAGAATTGGGCAGAAGTAATGAAAAACTGTTTTTT.

This clonotype has just a few counts. V usage is TRBV15 and J usage is TRBJ2-6; D is unresolved. Trimming took off 8 bases at V and 0 bases at J, with 8 bases between the two ends. Germline V gene data show CDR1 as LNHNV and CDR2 as YYDKDF (reference sequence). CDR3 length: 14 amino acids. CDR3 sequence (DNA): TGTGCCACCGCCCGGACCTCTGGGGCCAACGTCCTGACTTTC. Translating gives CATARTSGANVLTF. The whole variable domain, filled in from reference TRBV15 and TRBJ2-6, reads DAMVIQNPRYQVTQFGKPVTLSCSQTLNHNVMYWYQQKSSQAPKLLFHYYDKDFNNEADTPDNFQSRRPNTSFCFLDIRSPGLGDTAMYLCATARTSGANVLTFGAGSRLTVL.

This clonotype showed up many times. The rearrangement joins TRBV2 to TRBJ2-7; D not certain. The CDR3 loop spans 12 amino acids. Per the germline V gene, CDR1 is SNHLY and CDR2 is FYNNEI. V was cut by 10 bases and J by 2 bases, with 12 bases left in between. CDR3: CATDVNTYEQYF. The CDR3 DNA sequence: TGTGCCACTGACGTCAACACCTACGAGCAGTACTTC.